These 3 T cell receptor beta chains were sequenced from one sample in a study of T cells after yellow fever vaccination. MiXCR, run by TCRdb on the 5' RACE reads, gives a single entry per CDR3 protein. The table records some 100,000 distinct CDR3 sequences, roughly 7.9% of them present only once. The sample was CD4+ T cells sorted from PBMCs, taken approximately 40 days after the first yellow fever vaccination. Receptors were obtained from a young man who received the YFV17D yellow fever vaccine.

The CDR3 bases are TGTGCCAGCAGCCCCCTTGGGGGACTAGGACCCTTGCAAGAGACCCAGTACTTC. This gives the protein CASSPLGGLGPLQETQYF. V is TRBV11-1 and J is TRBJ2-5, with TRBD2 identical over 8 bases. Germline values: CDR1 SGHAT, CDR2 FQDESV (reference sequence). This CDR3 comprises 18 residues. V lost 5 bases and J lost 2; bases outside the gene matches: 16.

At least ten counts were recorded for this clonotype. This chain links TRBV20-1 with TRBJ2-7; maybe TRBD1 (6 bases). In germline, CDR1 is DFQATT, CDR2 SNEGSKA (reference sequence). The V end lost 4 bases, the J end lost 0 bases, and 13 bases lay between the germline ends. The CDR3 length is 14 residues. CDR3 region: CSAIRDTGSYEQYV. The CDR3 bases are TGCAGTGCTATCCGGGACACTGGCTCCTACGAGCAGTACGTC.

This clonotype was observed many times. The gene calls are TRBV5-5 and TRBJ1-2, with D tentatively TRBD1 (6 bases). The CDR3 is 15 amino acids. The germline gives CDR1 SGHKS, CDR2 YYEKEE (reference sequence). Trimming removed 2 bases at V and 0 bases at J, with 11 bases between. Written as DNA, the CDR3 is TGTGCCAGCAGCTTCCAACAGGGATCTAACTATGGCTACACCTTC. Its translation: CASSFQQGSNYGYTF.